The rows below give T cell receptor beta chains drawn from one sample of a study of cytomegalovirus exposure and HLA in healthy donors. TCRdb's table, derived via immunoSEQ multiplex PCR, lists solely in-frame clones and lacks some. Of 170,000 or so clones listed, 84% are singletons. Sequencing used PBMCs. Source of these receptors: a boy younger than 10 in good health and CMV-seronegative. CDR3s include the opening cysteine and the closing phenylalanine or tryptophan. The order of the fields is J gene, clone size, D gene, V gene, CDR3 DNA, CDR3 protein. The D gene is left open where the match is weak. Clone size is stated in some rows and not others, as once, few, many or a class when expanded.

TRBJ1-1 | . | . | TRBV5-1 | TGCGCCAGCAGCCATGCCCAGGTAAACACTGAAGCTTTCTTT | CASSHAQVNTEAFF
TRBJ2-3 | once | TRBD2 | TRBV29-1 | TGCAGCGTCTACTTACGGGAGGAGAGTTGGGATACGCAGTATTTT | CSVYLREESWDTQYF
TRBJ2-7 | . | TRBD1 | TRBV5-1 | TGCGCCAGCAGCTTGTCCAGGGGGACACCCTACGAGCAGTACTTC | CASSLSRGTPYEQYF
TRBJ2-1 | . | . | TRBV6-5 | TGTGCCAGCACATCCTACAATGAGCAGTTCTTC | CASTSYNEQFF
TRBJ1-5 | . | TRBD1 | TRBV19 | TGTGCCAGTAGTATTCAAGACAGGGGTTATCAGCCCCAGCATTTT | CASSIQDRGYQPQHF
TRBJ1-4 | . | . | TRBV7-9 | TGTGCCAGCAGCAAGGAGCTCCCTAATGAAAAACTGTTTTTT | CASSKELPNEKLFF
TRBJ2-3 | . | . | TRBV7-9 | TGTGCCAGCAGCGTGGACAGAGAACCAGATACGCAGTATTTT | CASSVDREPDTQYF
TRBJ1-5 | . | TRBD1 | TRBV10-3 | TGTGCCATCAGTGAGAGGGACAGGGCTAGTCAGCCCCAGCATTTT | CAISERDRASQPQHF
TRBJ1-2 | . | TRBD1 | TRBV6-6 | TGTGCCAGCAGTTACTCGAGTGACAGGGTTCATGGCTACACCTTC | CASSYSSDRVHGYTF
TRBJ1-4 | . | TRBD1 | TRBV28 | TGTGCCAGCAGCCCAGGGGGAACGTTGGAAAAACTGTTTTTT | CASSPGGTLEKLFF
TRBJ2-3 | . | . | TRBV28 | TGTGCCAGCAGCCGCCTCAGGGGTACGCAGTATTTT | CASSRLRGTQYF
TRBJ2-1 | . | . | TRBV4-1 | TGCGCCAGCAGCCAAGATGTAACTTTAAGGCGGTACAATGAGCAGTTCTTC | CASSQDVTLRRYNEQFF
TRBJ2-1 | . | TRBD2 | TRBV7-8 | TGTGCCAGCACCTACCACCGGGGGACTAGAAGTATCAATGAGCAGTTCTTC | CASTYHRGTRSINEQFF
TRBJ2-7 | . | . | TRBV5-8 | TGTGCCAGCAGCTTACTTTTTGACTGGTCCTACGAGCAGTACTTC | CASSLLFDWSYEQYF
TRBJ2-7 | . | TRBD2 | TRBV5-1 | TGCGCCAGCAGGGCACTCCTGGGACTAGCGGGAGGCTCCTACGAGCAGTACTTC | CASRALLGLAGGSYEQYF
TRBJ2-7 | . | . | TRBV15 | TGTGCCACCAGCAGAGATTTGGCCAGAAGCTACGAGCAGTACTTC | CATSRDLARSYEQYF
TRBJ2-3 | . | . | TRBV28 | TGTGCCAGCAGTTGGGGCAGGCAAACAGATACGCAGTATTTT | CASSWGRQTDTQYF
TRBJ2-2 | . | TRBD2 | TRBV4-1 | TGCGCCAGCAGCCAACCCGGGACTAGCGTAGGATCCGCGAACACCGGGGAGCTGTTTTTT | CASSQPGTSVGSANTGELFF
TRBJ2-1 | . | TRBD2 | TRBV5-1 | TGCGCCAGCAGCATTTTAGCGGGAGGGGACAATGAGCAGTTCTTC | CASSILAGGDNEQFF
TRBJ2-1 | . | TRBD2 | TRBV10-3 | TGTGCCATCAGTGAGTATCGAGCGGGAGACAATGAGCAGTTCTTC | CAISEYRAGDNEQFF
TRBJ1-1 | . | . | TRBV27 | TGTGCCAGCAGTTTGAGTGGGGGCCGGAACACTGAAGCTTTCTTT | CASSLSGGRNTEAFF
TRBJ2-3 | . | TRBD2 | TRBV7-2 | TGTGCCAGCAGCTTAGGCCCGGGACTAGCGGGAGGCACAGATACGCAGTATTTT | CASSLGPGLAGGTDTQYF
TRBJ2-7 | . | TRBD2 | TRBV4-1 | TGCGCCAGCAGCCCTACTAGCGGGTACTCCTACGAGCAGTACTTC | CASSPTSGYSYEQYF
TRBJ1-1 | . | . | TRBV7-2 | TGTGCCAGCAGCTTACTCCCGGCAGGGTTGAACACTGAAGCTTTCTTT | CASSLLPAGLNTEAFF
TRBJ2-2 | . | . | TRBV7-9 | TGTGCCAGCAGCTCTACCAGGGGTGACGGGGAGCTGTTTTTT | CASSSTRGDGELFF
TRBJ1-4 | . | . | TRBV6-5 | TGTGCCAGCAGCCGTGGACAGAATAATGAAAAACTGTTTTTT | CASSRGQNNEKLFF
TRBJ1-1 | once | . | TRBV10-3 | TGTGCCATCAGTGACCGCCTCACAGAAGTGAACACTGAAGCTTTCTTT | CAISDRLTEVNTEAFF
TRBJ1-4 | . | . | TRBV5-1 | TGCGCCAGCAGTAAAGGGGCAACTAATGAAAAACTGTTTTTT | CASSKGATNEKLFF
TRBJ2-7 | once | . | TRBV7-9 | TGTGCCAGCAGCTTCCGACCAGGAGGCGAGCAGTACTTC | CASSFRPGGEQYF
TRBJ1-3 | . | . | TRBV9 | TGTGCCAGCAGCAAGAGGGGGGGAAACACCATATATTTT | CASSKRGGNTIYF
TRBJ2-2 | . | . | TRBV28 | TGTGCCAGCAGGGGACATTCGAACACCGGGGAGCTGTTTTTT | CASRGHSNTGELFF
TRBJ1-1 | . | . | TRBV10-2 | TGCGCCAGCAGTGAGGGGGTAGGGGCGACGAACACTGAAGCTTTCTTT | CASSEGVGATNTEAFF
TRBJ1-3 | . | TRBD1 | TRBV7-9 | TGTGCCAGCAGCTCAAGGGGGCTGGCTGGAAACACCATATATTTT | CASSSRGLAGNTIYF
TRBJ2-1 | . | TRBD2 | TRBV2 | TGTGCCAGCAGAGAAGGGACTAGCGGGATTAATGAGCAGTTCTTC | CASREGTSGINEQFF
TRBJ2-7 | . | . | TRBV5-6 | TGTGCCAGCAGCTTGGGTCAGTTCTACGAGCAGTACTTC | CASSLGQFYEQYF
TRBJ1-2 | . | . | TRBV19 | TGTGCCAGTAGCGGCCTTGGACAGCCTAACTATGGCTACACCTTC | CASSGLGQPNYGYTF
TRBJ1-2 | . | . | TRBV11-2 | TGTGCCAGCAGCTCAAACAGCTATGGCTACACCTTC | CASSSNSYGYTF
TRBJ1-2 | . | . | TRBV7-9 | TGTGCCAGCAGCTTAGTGAACCCGAGGGGGGGCTACACCTTC | CASSLVNPRGGYTF
TRBJ2-6 | . | TRBD2 | TRBV5-1 | TGCGCCAGCAGCTCAGCGACTAGCGGGAGGCTATCTGGGGCCAACGTCCTGACTTTC | CASSSATSGRLSGANVLTF
TRBJ2-2 | . | TRBD2 | TRBV10-3 | TGTGCCATCAGTGAGTGGGGGACTAGCGGGACGAACACCGGGGAGCTGTTTTTT | CAISEWGTSGTNTGELFF
TRBJ2-7 | few | . | TRBV5-5 | TGTGCCAGCAGCTTAGACTGGTCCTACGAGCAGTACTTC | CASSLDWSYEQYF
TRBJ2-1 | . | . | TRBV7-2 | TGTGCCAGCAGCTTAGTTGCTAGCCCCCTTAATGAGCAGTTCTTC | CASSLVASPLNEQFF
TRBJ2-1 | once | . | TRBV9 | TGTGCCAGCAGCGTAGACGGGAGCTACTACAATGAGCAGTTCTTC | CASSVDGSYYNEQFF
TRBJ2-1 | . | . | TRBV6-1 | TGTGCCAGCAGTGAAGGGACTACTCCTGGCTACAATGAGCAGTTCTTC | CASSEGTTPGYNEQFF
TRBJ1-2 | few | TRBD1 | TRBV9 | TGTGCCAGCAGCGTTGGGACAGTGGAGAACTATGGCTACACCTTC | CASSVGTVENYGYTF
TRBJ1-1 | . | . | TRBV5-1 | TGCGCCAGCAGCTTCGGGGGTGTCACTGAAGCTTTCTTT | CASSFGGVTEAFF
TRBJ2-7 | . | TRBD2 | TRBV30 | TGTGCCTGGAGAGCACTAGCGGGGAATCCCTACGAGCAGTACTTC | CAWRALAGNPYEQYF
TRBJ1-5 | . | TRBD1 | TRBV5-5 | TGTGCCAGCAGCCCGACAGGGCTTTTTCAGCCCCAGCATTTT | CASSPTGLFQPQHF
TRBJ1-3 | . | TRBD1 | TRBV5-1 | TGCGCCAGCAGCGAGGGGGCGCGGGGAAACACCATATATTTT | CASSEGARGNTIYF
TRBJ2-4 | . | TRBD2 | TRBV29-1 | TGCAGCGTGGGAGGGTTGAACATTCAGTACTTC | CSVGGLNIQYF
TRBJ1-5 | . | . | TRBV6-5 | TGTGCCAGCAGTTCACAGAGATATAGCAATCAGCCCCAGCATTTT | CASSSQRYSNQPQHF
TRBJ1-3 | . | . | TRBV6-1 | TGTGCCAGCAGTGATATCTCTGGAAACACCATATATTTT | CASSDISGNTIYF
TRBJ2-1 | . | TRBD2 | TRBV18 | TGTGCCAGCTCACGCGGACTAGGAACCAATGAGCAGTTCTTC | CASSRGLGTNEQFF
TRBJ2-1 | . | . | TRBV6-1 | TGTGCCAGCAGTGTTGGCGGGACCTACAATGAGCAGTTCTTC | CASSVGGTYNEQFF
TRBJ1-3 | . | . | TRBV5-5 | TGTGCCAGCAGCTTGGTGCCAGGGCAAAACACCATATATTTT | CASSLVPGQNTIYF